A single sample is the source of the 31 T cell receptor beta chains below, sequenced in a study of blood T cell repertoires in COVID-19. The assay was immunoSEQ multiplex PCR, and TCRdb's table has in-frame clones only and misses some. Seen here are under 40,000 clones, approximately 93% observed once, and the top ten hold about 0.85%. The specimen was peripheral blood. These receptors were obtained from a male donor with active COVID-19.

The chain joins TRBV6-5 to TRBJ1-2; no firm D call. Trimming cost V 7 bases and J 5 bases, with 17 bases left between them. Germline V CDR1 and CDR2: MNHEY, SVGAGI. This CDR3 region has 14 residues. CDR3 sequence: CASTGAVFGYGYTF. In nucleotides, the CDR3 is TGTGCCAGCACCGGAGCAGTTTTTGGATATGGCTACACCTTC.

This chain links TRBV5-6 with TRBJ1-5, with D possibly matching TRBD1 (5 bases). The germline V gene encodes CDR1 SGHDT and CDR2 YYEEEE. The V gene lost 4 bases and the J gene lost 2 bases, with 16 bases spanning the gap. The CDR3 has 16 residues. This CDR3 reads CASSAQRGWGNQPQHF. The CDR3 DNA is TGTGCCAGCAGCGCTCAAAGGGGTTGGGGCAATCAGCCCCAGCATTTT.

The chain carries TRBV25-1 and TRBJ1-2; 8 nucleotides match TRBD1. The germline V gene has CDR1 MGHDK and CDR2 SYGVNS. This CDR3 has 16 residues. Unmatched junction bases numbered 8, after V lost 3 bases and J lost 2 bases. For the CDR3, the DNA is TGTGCCAGCAGTGACGGACAGGGTTTTTTGAACTATGGCTACACCTTC. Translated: CASSDGQGFLNYGYTF.

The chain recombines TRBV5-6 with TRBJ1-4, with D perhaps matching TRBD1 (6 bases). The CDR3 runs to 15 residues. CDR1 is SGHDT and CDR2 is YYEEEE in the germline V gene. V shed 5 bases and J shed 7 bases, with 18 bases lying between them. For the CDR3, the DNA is TGTGCCAGCAGTCTAACTTGGGGGCGCGGTGAAAAACTGTTTTTT. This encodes CASSLTWGRGEKLFF.

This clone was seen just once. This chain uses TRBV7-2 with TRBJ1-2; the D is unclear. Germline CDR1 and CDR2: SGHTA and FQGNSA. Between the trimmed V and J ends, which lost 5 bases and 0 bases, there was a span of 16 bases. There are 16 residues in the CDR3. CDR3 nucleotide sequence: TGTGCCAGCAGCCCCCACCATGCGGTCCCTAACTATGGCTACACCTTC. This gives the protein CASSPHHAVPNYGYTF.

CDR3 bases: TGTGCCAGCAGCGCGACCGGGACAGGGGGCGCCGAGCAGTACTTC. Its translation is CASSATGTGGAEQYF. This chain links TRBV9 with TRBJ2-7, with 12 bases that match TRBD1. V lost 3 bases and J lost 6; bases outside the gene matches: 7. CDR1 SGDLS and CDR2 YYNGEE come from the germline V gene. The CDR3 spans 15 residues. The whole variable domain, remainder taken from reference TRBV9 and TRBJ2-7, is DSGVTQTPKHLITATGQRVTLRCSPRSGDLSVYWYQQSLDQGLQFLIQYYNGEERAKGNILERFSAQQFPDLHSELNLSSLELGDSALYFCASSATGTGGAEQYFGPGTRLTVT.

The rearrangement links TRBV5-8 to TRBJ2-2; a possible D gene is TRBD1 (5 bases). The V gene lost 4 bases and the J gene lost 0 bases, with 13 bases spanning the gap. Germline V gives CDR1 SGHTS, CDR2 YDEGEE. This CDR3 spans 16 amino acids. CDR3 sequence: CASSTYWGSNTGELFF. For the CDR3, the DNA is TGTGCCAGCAGCACGTATTGGGGCTCGAACACCGGGGAGCTGTTTTTT.

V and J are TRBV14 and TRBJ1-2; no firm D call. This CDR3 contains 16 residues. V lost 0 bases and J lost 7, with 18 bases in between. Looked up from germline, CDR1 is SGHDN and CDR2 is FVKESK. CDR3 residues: CASSQDRSPIRGGYTF. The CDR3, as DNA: TGTGCCAGCAGCCAAGACAGATCTCCCATTCGAGGTGGCTACACCTTC.

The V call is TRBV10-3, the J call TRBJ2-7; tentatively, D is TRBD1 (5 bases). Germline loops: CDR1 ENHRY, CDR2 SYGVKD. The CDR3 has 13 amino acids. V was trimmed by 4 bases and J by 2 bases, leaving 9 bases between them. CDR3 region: CAISGRGTYEQYF. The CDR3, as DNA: TGTGCCATCAGTGGTAGGGGAACCTACGAGCAGTACTTC.

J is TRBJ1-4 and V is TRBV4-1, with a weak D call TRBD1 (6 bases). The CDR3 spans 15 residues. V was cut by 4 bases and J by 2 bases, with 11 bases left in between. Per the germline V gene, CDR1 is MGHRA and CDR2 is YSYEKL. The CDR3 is CASSPAGATNEKLFF. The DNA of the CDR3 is TGCGCCAGCAGCCCCGCGGGGGCGACTAATGAAAAACTGTTTTTT.

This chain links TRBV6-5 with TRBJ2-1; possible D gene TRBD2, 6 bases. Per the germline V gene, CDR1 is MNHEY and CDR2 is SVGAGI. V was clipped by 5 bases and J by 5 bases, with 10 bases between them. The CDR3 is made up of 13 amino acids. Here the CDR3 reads CASSTREDNEQFF. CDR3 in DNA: TGTGCCAGCAGTACGAGGGAGGACAATGAGCAGTTCTTC.

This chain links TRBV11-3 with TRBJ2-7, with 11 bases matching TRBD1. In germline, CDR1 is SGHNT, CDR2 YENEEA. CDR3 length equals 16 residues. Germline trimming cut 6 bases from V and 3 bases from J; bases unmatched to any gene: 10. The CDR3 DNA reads TGTGCCAGCAGAAAAGGCGGGACAGGGGGTTTCTACGAGCAGTACTTC. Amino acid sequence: CASRKGGTGGFYEQYF.

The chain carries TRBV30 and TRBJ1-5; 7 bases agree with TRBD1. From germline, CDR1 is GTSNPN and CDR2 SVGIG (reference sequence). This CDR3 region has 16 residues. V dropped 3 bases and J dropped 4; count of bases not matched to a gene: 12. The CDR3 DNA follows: TGTGCCTGGAGCGGAGGGTGGACAGGCGCAAATCAGCCCCAGCATTTT. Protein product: CAWSGGWTGANQPQHF.

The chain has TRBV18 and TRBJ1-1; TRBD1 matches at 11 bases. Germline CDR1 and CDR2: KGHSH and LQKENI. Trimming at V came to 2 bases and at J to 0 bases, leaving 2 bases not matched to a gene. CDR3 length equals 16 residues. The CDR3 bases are TGTGCCAGCTCACCATGGGACAGGGGGGTGAACACTGAAGCTTTCTTT. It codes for CASSPWDRGVNTEAFF. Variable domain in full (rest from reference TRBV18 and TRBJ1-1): NAGVMQNPRHLVRRRGQEARLRCSPMKGHSHVYWYRQLPEEGLKFMVYLQKENIIDESGMPKERFSAEFPKEGPSILRIQQVVRGDSAAYFCASSPWDRGVNTEAFFGQGTRLTVV.

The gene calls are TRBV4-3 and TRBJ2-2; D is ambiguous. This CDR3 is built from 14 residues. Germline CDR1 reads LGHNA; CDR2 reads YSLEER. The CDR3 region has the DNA TGCCCCCGCGAGGTGGCGGAATACACCGGGGAGCTGTTTTTT. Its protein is CPREVAEYTGELFF.

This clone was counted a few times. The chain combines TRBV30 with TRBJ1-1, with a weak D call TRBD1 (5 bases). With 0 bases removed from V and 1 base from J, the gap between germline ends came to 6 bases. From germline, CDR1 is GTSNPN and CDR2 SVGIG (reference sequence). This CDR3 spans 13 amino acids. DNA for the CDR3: TGTGCCTGGAGTGTACAGGAGAACACTGAAGCTTTCTTT. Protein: CAWSVQENTEAFF.

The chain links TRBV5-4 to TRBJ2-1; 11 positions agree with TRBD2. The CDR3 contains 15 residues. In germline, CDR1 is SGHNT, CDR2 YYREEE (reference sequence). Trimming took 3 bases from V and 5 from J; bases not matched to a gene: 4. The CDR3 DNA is TGTGCCAGCAGCTCCAGACTAGCGGGGCACAATGAGCAGTTCTTC. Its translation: CASSSRLAGHNEQFF. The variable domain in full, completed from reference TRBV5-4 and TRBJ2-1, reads ETGVTQSPTHLIKTRGQQVTLRCSSQSGHNTVSWYQQALGQGPQFIFQYYREEENGRGNFPPRFSGLQFPNYSSELNVNALELDDSALYLCASSSRLAGHNEQFFGPGTRLTVL.

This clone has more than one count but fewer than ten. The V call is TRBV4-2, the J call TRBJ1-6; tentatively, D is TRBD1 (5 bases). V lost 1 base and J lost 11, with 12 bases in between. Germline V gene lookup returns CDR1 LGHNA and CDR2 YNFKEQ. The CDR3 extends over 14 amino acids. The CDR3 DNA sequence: TGTGCCAGCAGCCAAGCGGCAGGGTCCACACCCCTCCACTTT. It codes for CASSQAAGSTPLHF.

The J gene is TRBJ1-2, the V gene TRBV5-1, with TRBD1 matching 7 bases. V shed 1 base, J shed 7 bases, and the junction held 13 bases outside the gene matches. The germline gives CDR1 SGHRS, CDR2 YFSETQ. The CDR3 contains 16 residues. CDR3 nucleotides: TGCGCCAGCAGCTTGCTGACAGGGACGTTTTCGCGTGGCTACACCTTC. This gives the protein CASSLLTGTFSRGYTF.

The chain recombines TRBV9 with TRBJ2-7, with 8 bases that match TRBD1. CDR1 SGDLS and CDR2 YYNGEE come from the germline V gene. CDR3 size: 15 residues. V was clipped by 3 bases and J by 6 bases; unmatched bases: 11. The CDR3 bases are TGTGCCAGCAGCGCATCCGGGACAGGAGCACGCGAGCAGTACTTC. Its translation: CASSASGTGAREQYF.

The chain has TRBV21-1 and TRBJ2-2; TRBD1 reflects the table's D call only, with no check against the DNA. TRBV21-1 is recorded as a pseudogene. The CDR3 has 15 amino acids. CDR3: CASSKQDQGTGELFF. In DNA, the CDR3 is TGTGCCAGCAGCAAACAGGATCAGGGCACCGGGGAGCTGTTTTTT.

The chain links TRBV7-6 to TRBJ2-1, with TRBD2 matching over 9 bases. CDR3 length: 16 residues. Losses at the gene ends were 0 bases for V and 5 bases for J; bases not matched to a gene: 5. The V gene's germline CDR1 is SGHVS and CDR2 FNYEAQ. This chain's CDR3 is CASSLARRGGNNEQFF. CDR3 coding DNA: TGTGCCAGCAGCTTAGCGCGGCGGGGGGGCAACAATGAGCAGTTCTTC. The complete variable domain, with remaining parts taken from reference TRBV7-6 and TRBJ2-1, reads GAGVSQSPRYKVTKRGQDVALRCDPISGHVSLYWYRQALGQGPEFLTYFNYEAQQDKSGLPNDRFSAERPEGSISTLTIQRTEQRDSAMYRCASSLARRGGNNEQFFGPGTRLTVL.

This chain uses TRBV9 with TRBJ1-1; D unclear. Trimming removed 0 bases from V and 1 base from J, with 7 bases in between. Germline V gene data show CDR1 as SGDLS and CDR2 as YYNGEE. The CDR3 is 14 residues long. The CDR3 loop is CASSVVPGNTEAFF. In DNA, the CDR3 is TGTGCCAGCAGCGTAGTTCCGGGGAACACTGAAGCTTTCTTT.

CDR3 loop: CASSGTSGGNEQFF. DNA of the CDR3: TGCGCCAGCAGCGGCACTAGCGGGGGGAATGAGCAGTTCTTC. This chain links TRBV5-1 with TRBJ2-1, with TRBD2 matching 12 bases. Germline lookup yields CDR1 SGHRS and CDR2 YFSETQ. Unmatched junction bases numbered 3, after V lost 4 bases and J lost 7 bases. CDR3 length: 14 amino acids. The full variable domain, rest sourced from reference TRBV5-1 and TRBJ2-1, is KAGVTQTPRYLIKTRGQQVTLSCSPISGHRSVSWYQQTPGQGLQFLFEYFSETQRNKGNFPGRFSGRQFSNSRSEMNVSTLELGDSALYLCASSGTSGGNEQFFGPGTRLTVL.

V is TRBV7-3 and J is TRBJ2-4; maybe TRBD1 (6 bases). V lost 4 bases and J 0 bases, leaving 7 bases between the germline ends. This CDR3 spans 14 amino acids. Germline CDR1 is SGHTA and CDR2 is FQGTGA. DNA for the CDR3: TGTGCCAGCAGCTCCAGGGGAGCCAAAAACATTCAGTACTTC. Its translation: CASSSRGAKNIQYF.

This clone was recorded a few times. CDR3 in amino acids: CASSAQPPGGYTF. DNA for the CDR3: TGTGCCAGCAGCGCACAGCCCCCGGGAGGCTACACCTTC. The chain is built from TRBV7-8 and TRBJ1-2; D remains ambiguous. V shed 5 bases and J shed 8 bases, with 15 bases lying between them. Germline V gene data show CDR1 as SGHVS and CDR2 as FQNEAQ. The CDR3 loop spans 13 amino acids.

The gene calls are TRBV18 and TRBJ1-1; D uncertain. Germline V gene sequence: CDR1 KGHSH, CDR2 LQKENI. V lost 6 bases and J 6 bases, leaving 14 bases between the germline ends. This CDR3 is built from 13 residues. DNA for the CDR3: TGTGCCAGCTCTTCTGGCTTCGAATCTGAAGCTTTCTTT. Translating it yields CASSSGFESEAFF. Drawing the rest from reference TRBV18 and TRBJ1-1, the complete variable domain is NAGVMQNPRHLVRRRGQEARLRCSPMKGHSHVYWYRQLPEEGLKFMVYLQKENIIDESGMPKERFSAEFPKEGPSILRIQQVVRGDSAAYFCASSSGFESEAFFGQGTRLTVV.

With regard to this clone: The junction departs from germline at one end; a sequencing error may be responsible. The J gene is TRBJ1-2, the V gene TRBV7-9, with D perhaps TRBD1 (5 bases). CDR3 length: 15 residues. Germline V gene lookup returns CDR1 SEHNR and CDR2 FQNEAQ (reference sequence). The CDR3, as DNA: TGTACCAGCAGCTTATCGGGGGGTCCTAACTATGGCTACACCTTC. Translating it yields CTSSLSGGPNYGYTF. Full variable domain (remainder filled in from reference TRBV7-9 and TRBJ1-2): DTGVSQNPRHKITKRGQNVTFRCDPISEHNRLYWYRQTLGQGPEFLTYFQNEAQLEKSRLLSDRFSAERPKGSFSTLEIQRTEQGDSAMYLCTSSLSGGPNYGYTFGSGTRLTVV.

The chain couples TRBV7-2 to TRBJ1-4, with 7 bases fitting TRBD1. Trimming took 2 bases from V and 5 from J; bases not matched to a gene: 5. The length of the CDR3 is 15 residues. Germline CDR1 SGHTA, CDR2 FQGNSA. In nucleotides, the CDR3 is TGTGCCAGCAGCTTACAGGGGGTGTTAAATGAAAAACTGTTTTTT. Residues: CASSLQGVLNEKLFF.

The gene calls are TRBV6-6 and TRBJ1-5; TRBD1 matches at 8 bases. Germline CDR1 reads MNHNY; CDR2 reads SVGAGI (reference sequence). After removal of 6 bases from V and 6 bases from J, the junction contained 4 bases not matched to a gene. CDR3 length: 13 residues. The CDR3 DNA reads TGTGCCAGCAGCCACAGGGGGGGTCAGCCCCAGCATTTT. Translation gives CASSHRGGQPQHF.

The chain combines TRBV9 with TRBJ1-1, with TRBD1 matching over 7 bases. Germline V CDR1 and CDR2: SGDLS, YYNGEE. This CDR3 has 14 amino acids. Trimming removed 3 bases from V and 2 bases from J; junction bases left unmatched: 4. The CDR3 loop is CASSATGLNTEAFF. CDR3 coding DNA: TGTGCCAGCAGCGCGACAGGGCTTAACACTGAAGCTTTCTTT.